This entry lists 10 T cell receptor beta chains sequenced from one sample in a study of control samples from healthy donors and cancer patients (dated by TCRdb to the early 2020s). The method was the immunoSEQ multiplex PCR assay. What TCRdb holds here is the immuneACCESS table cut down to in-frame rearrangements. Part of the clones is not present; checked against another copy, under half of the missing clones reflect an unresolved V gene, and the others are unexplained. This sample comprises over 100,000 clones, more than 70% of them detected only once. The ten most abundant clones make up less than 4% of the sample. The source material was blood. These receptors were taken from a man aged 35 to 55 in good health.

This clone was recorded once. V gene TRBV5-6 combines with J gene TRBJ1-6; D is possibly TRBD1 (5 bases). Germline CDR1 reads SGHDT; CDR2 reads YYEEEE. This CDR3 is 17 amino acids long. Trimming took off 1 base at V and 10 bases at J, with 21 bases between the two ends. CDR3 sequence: CASSLLGPLGNGSPLHF. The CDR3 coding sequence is TGTGCCAGCAGCTTGTTGGGGCCGTTGGGGAACGGGTCACCCCTCCACTTT.

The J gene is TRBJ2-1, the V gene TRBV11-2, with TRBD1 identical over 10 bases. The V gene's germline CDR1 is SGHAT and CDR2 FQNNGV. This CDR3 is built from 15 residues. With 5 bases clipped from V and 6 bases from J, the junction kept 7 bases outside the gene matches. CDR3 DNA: TGTGCCAGCAGCCCAGGACAGGGGGAGGGCAATGAGCAGTTCTTC. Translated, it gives CASSPGQGEGNEQFF.

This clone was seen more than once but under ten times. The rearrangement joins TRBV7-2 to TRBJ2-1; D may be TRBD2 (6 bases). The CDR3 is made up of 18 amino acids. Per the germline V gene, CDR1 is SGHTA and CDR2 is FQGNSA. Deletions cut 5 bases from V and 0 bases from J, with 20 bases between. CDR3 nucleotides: TGTGCCAGCAGCCCACCCGGGACTTCCACCAGCTCCTACAATGAGCAGTTCTTC. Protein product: CASSPPGTSTSSYNEQFF.

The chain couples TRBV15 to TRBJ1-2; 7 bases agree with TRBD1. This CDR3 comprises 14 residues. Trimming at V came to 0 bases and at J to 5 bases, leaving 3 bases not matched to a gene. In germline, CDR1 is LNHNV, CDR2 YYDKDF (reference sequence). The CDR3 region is CATSRDQGGYGYTF. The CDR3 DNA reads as TGTGCCACCAGCAGAGATCAGGGGGGGTATGGCTACACCTTC.

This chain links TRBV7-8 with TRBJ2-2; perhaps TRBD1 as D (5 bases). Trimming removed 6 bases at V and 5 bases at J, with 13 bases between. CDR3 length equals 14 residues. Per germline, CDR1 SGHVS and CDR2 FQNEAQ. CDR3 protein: CASRQGRGTGELFF. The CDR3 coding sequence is TGTGCCAGCAGGCAGGGTAGGGGTACCGGGGAGCTGTTTTTT.

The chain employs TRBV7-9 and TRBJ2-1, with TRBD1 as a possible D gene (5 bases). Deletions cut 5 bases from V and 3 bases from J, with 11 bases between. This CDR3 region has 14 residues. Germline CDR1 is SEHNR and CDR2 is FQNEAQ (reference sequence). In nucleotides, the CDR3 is TGTGCCAGCAGCAGGGGCAGGGACTACAATGAGCAGTTCTTC. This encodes CASSRGRDYNEQFF.

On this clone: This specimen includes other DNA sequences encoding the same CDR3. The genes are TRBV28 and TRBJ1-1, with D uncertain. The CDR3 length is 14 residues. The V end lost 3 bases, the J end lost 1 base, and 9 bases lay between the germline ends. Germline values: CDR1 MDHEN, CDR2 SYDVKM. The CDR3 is CASSLIRGNTEAFF. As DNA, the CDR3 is TGTGCCAGCAGTTTGATTCGGGGGAACACTGAAGCTTTCTTT.

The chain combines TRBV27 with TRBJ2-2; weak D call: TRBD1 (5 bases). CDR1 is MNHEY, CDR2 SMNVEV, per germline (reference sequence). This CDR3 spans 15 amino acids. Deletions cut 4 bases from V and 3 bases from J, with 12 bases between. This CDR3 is CASSWFKTDTGELFF. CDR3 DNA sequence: TGTGCCAGCAGTTGGTTCAAGACAGACACCGGGGAGCTGTTTTTT.

The CDR3, as DNA: TGTGCCAGCACCAAAAGACCAGACTCCTACGAGCAGTACTTC. This translates into CASTKRPDSYEQYF. This chain connects TRBV11-2 to TRBJ2-7; D is uncertain. The germline CDR1 and CDR2 sequences are SGHAT and FQNNGV. The CDR3 has 14 amino acids. With 7 bases removed from V and 0 bases from J, the gap between germline ends came to 13 bases.

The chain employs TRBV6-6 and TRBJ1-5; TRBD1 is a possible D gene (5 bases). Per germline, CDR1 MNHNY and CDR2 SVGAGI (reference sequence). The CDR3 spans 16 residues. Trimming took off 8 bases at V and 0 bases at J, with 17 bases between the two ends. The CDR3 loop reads CASGGRREGSNQPQHF. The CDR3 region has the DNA TGTGCCAGCGGGGGGAGGCGGGAGGGTAGCAATCAGCCCCAGCATTTT.